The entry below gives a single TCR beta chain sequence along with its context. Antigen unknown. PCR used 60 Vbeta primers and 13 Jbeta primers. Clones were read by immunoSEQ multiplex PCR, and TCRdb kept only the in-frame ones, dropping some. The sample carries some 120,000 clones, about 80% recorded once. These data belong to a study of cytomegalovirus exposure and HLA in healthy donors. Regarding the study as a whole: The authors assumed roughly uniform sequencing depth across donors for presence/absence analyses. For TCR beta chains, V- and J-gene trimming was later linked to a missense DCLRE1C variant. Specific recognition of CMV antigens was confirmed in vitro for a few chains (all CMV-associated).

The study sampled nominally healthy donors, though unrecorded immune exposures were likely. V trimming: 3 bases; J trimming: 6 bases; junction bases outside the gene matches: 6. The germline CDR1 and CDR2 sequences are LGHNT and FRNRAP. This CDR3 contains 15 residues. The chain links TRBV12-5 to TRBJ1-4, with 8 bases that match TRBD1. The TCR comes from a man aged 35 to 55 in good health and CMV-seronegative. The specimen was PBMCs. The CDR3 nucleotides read TGTGCTAGTGGTTTATACGGACAGGGTCATGAAAAACTGTTTTTT. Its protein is CASGLYGQGHEKLFF.